Presented here are 18 T cell receptor beta chains from one specimen sequenced in a study of cytomegalovirus exposure and HLA in healthy donors. TCRdb's table, derived via immunoSEQ multiplex PCR, lists solely in-frame clones and lacks some. The repertoire consists of around 250,000 clones, with about 90% occurring once and the leading ten covering approximately 3.1%. The sequenced material came from PBMCs. The receptor source for this set is a woman in her twenties or thirties in good health and CMV-seronegative.

The chain combines TRBV6-6 with TRBJ2-7; TRBD2 might be the D (5 bases). The CDR3 length is 13 residues. Trimming stripped 5 bases from V and 3 bases from J, with 11 bases between. Germline lookup yields CDR1 MNHNY and CDR2 SVGAGI (reference sequence). The CDR3 DNA reads as TGTGCCAGCAGTCTCGAGGGTTTCTACGAGCAGTACTTC. Translation: CASSLEGFYEQYF.

The chain employs TRBV5-1 and TRBJ2-4; 11 bases align to TRBD2. CDR3 length: 20 residues. Germline trimming cut 0 bases from V and 4 bases from J; bases unmatched to any gene: 15. Per germline, CDR1 SGHRS and CDR2 YFSETQ. The CDR3 here is CASSLEPLGTSGSTKNIQYF. CDR3 nucleotides: TGCGCCAGCAGCTTGGAACCCCTGGGAACTAGCGGGAGTACGAAAAACATTCAGTACTTC.

The chain employs TRBV27 and TRBJ1-2; TRBD1 agrees at 8 bases. V lost 5 bases and J lost 3; bases outside the gene matches: 17. Germline assignment: CDR1 MNHEY and CDR2 SMNVEV (reference sequence). The CDR3 is made up of 18 amino acids. As DNA, the CDR3 is TGTGCCAGCAGTCCCGGGACAGGCCGTTGGGAGGAAGACTATGGCTACACCTTC. Residues: CASSPGTGRWEEDYGYTF.

V and J are TRBV29-1 and TRBJ2-2, with TRBD1 matching 7 bases. Per the germline V gene, CDR1 is SQVTM and CDR2 is ANQGSEA. The CDR3 extends over 13 amino acids. Germline trimming cut 6 bases from V and 4 bases from J; bases unmatched to any gene: 5. The CDR3 sequence is CSVGDRATGELFF. CDR3 nucleotides: TGCAGCGTCGGGGACAGAGCCACCGGGGAGCTGTTTTTT.

V usage is TRBV10-2 and J usage is TRBJ2-7; 9 nucleotides align to TRBD1. CDR1 WSHSY and CDR2 SAAADI come from the germline V gene. The CDR3 is 14 residues long. J lost 3 bases, V lost 6 bases, and 6 bases had no gene match. The CDR3 here is CASRPTGGSYEQYF. CDR3 DNA sequence: TGCGCCAGCAGACCGACAGGGGGGAGCTACGAGCAGTACTTC.

In DNA form, the CDR3 reads TGTGCCAGCAGCCAACCCGGGACAGATACGCAGTATTTT. Its translation is CASSQPGTDTQYF. The chain couples TRBV7-9 to TRBJ2-3; D unclear. Deletions cut 5 bases from V and 3 bases from J, with 9 bases between. The CDR3 totals 13 residues. CDR1 and CDR2 from the germline V gene are SEHNR and FQNEAQ (reference sequence). The whole variable domain, filled in from reference TRBV7-9 and TRBJ2-3, reads DTGVSQNPRHKITKRGQNVTFRCDPISEHNRLYWYRQTLGQGPEFLTYFQNEAQLEKSRLLSDRFSAERPKGSFSTLEIQRTEQGDSAMYLCASSQPGTDTQYFGPGTRLTVL.

The chain carries TRBV19 and TRBJ2-7; TRBD2 aligns across 7 bases. V lost 1 base to trimming and J lost 2 bases; unmatched junction nucleotides: 5. Per the germline V gene, CDR1 is LNHDA and CDR2 is SQIVND (reference sequence). This CDR3 is 15 amino acids long. The CDR3 DNA follows: TGTGCCAGTAGTATAGCTCTTCGGGGGGCCTACGAGCAGTACTTC. Translated, it gives CASSIALRGAYEQYF.

V gene TRBV9 combines with J gene TRBJ2-2; a weak D match, TRBD1 (6 bases). With 0 bases removed from V and 0 bases from J, the gap between germline ends came to 6 bases. Germline CDR1 SGDLS, CDR2 YYNGEE. The CDR3 is 15 residues long. The CDR3, as DNA: TGTGCCAGCAGCGTAGCAGGGGCGAACACCGGGGAGCTGTTTTTT. Translated, it gives CASSVAGANTGELFF.

J is TRBJ2-7 and V is TRBV4-2; 9 nucleotides align to TRBD1. CDR1 LGHNA and CDR2 YNFKEQ come from the germline V gene. The V and J ends lost 0 bases and 3 bases, in that order; junction bases with no gene match: 6. The CDR3 contains 16 residues. CDR3 residues: CASSQEPRDRVYEQYF. CDR3 DNA: TGTGCCAGCAGCCAAGAGCCGCGGGACAGGGTCTACGAGCAGTACTTC.

This clone was recorded once. This chain joins TRBV7-9 and TRBJ2-3, with 14 bases fitting TRBD2. CDR3 length: 18 amino acids. J lost 1 base, V lost 5 bases, and 8 bases had no gene match. Germline lookup yields CDR1 SEHNR and CDR2 FQNEAQ (reference sequence). The CDR3 DNA sequence: TGTGCCAGCAGCGTGGGACTAGCGGGAGTTCTCGGCACAGATACGCAGTATTTT. This translates into CASSVGLAGVLGTDTQYF.

This clone was recorded only once. This chain links TRBV27 with TRBJ2-3, with 10 bases fitting TRBD2. The trim removed 5 bases at V and 1 base at J, leaving 3 bases unmatched. This CDR3 region has 15 residues. From germline, CDR1 is MNHEY and CDR2 SMNVEV (reference sequence). The DNA of the CDR3 is TGTGCCAGCAGTCCGACTAGCGGGCGCACAGATACGCAGTATTTT. The encoded protein is CASSPTSGRTDTQYF.

This clone was seen a few times. CDR3 sequence reads: CASSLGKTYEQYF. In nucleotides, the CDR3 is TGTGCCAGCAGCTTAGGGAAAACCTACGAGCAGTACTTC. This rearrangement joins TRBV7-2 to TRBJ2-7, with unresolved D. Trimming took 1 base from V and 2 from J, leaving 6 bases between them. CDR3 size: 13 residues. Germline V gene data show CDR1 as SGHTA and CDR2 as FQGNSA.

The rearrangement uses TRBV27 and TRBJ2-7; 9 positions match TRBD2. V lost 4 bases, J lost 2 bases, and 6 bases stayed unmatched. CDR3 length: 15 amino acids. The germline CDR1 and CDR2 sequences are MNHEY and SMNVEV (reference sequence). The CDR3 region has the DNA TGTGCCAGCAGTTCGGCACTAGCGGGTCCCTACGAGCAGTACTTC. Protein product: CASSSALAGPYEQYF.

The chain joins TRBV28 to TRBJ2-2, with a possible D match to TRBD2 (7 bases). Germline V gives CDR1 MDHEN, CDR2 SYDVKM. V was shortened by 3 bases and J by 3 bases, with 11 bases between the two germline ends. The CDR3 loop spans 15 amino acids. The CDR3: CASSFRGAYTGELFF. CDR3 DNA: TGTGCCAGCAGTTTCCGGGGGGCATACACCGGGGAGCTGTTTTTT. Full variable domain (outside the CDR3, taken from reference TRBV28 and TRBJ2-2): DVKVTQSSRYLVKRTGEKVFLECVQDMDHENMFWYRQDPGLGLRLIYFSYDVKMKEKGDIPEGYSVSREKKERFSLILESASTNQTSMYLCASSFRGAYTGELFFGEGSRLTVL.

V usage is TRBV4-3 and J usage is TRBJ1-5, with a weak D call TRBD1 (5 bases). There are 16 residues in the CDR3. The germline CDR1 and CDR2 sequences are LGHNA and YSLEER. Trimming left V 3 bases short and J 2 bases short, with 14 bases between. The chain's CDR3 is CASSQDAGTRNQPQHF. The CDR3 nucleotides read TGCGCCAGCAGCCAGGACGCGGGGACCCGCAATCAGCCCCAGCATTTT.

The V gene is TRBV19, the J gene TRBJ2-5; TRBD2 aligns across 8 bases. Trimming removed 5 bases from V and 5 bases from J; junction bases left unmatched: 10. CDR3 size: 15 residues. CDR1 and CDR2 from the germline V gene are LNHDA and SQIVND (reference sequence). The CDR3 sequence: CASSPLGGAGETQYF. CDR3 in DNA: TGTGCCAGTAGTCCCCTCGGGGGGGCGGGGGAGACCCAGTACTTC.

This rearrangement joins TRBV2 to TRBJ1-4; 8 bases are shared with TRBD1. The CDR3 has 13 residues. Per the germline V gene, CDR1 is SNHLY and CDR2 is FYNNEI. V lost 6 bases to trimming and J lost 5 bases; unmatched junction nucleotides: 2. CDR3 in amino acids: CASSRDRNEKLFF. Written as DNA, the CDR3 is TGTGCCAGCAGCCGGGACAGGAATGAAAAACTGTTTTTT.

The genes are TRBV7-8 and TRBJ2-2, with unresolved D. The germline CDR1 and CDR2 sequences are SGHVS and FQNEAQ. The CDR3 is made up of 16 amino acids. V was clipped by 1 base and J by 5 bases, with 14 bases between them. DNA of the CDR3: TGTGCCAGCAGCTTAGATCGGCAAAGGGCAACCGGGGAGCTGTTTTTT. Amino acids: CASSLDRQRATGELFF. Drawing the rest from reference TRBV7-8 and TRBJ2-2, the complete variable domain is GAGVSQSPRYKVAKRGQDVALRCDPISGHVSLFWYQQALGQGPEFLTYFQNEAQLDKSGLPSDRFFAERPEGSVSTLKIQRTQQEDSAVYLCASSLDRQRATGELFFGEGSRLTVL.